Listed here are 15 T cell receptor beta chains from one sample, sequenced in a study of tumor-infiltrating lymphocytes in primary liver carcinoma. Making TCR beta cDNA involved roughly 0.55 ug total RNA and a constant-region primer. Modified slightly, ARM-PCR produced TCR beta libraries over three nested multiplex PCR rounds. Each of the first two PCR rounds ran nine to ten cycles with TRBV1-TRBV30 forward and C-beta reverse primers. TCRdb passed the multiplex PCR reads through MiXCR, listing each CDR3 protein once. Of 70,000 to 95,000 distinct CDR3 sequences in the sample, roughly two thirds were seen once. The tissue used was unsorted bulk material of about 19-34 mg. RNA and DNA were co-extracted from it with the AllPrep DNA/RNA mini kit. Sequenced sample: liver tumor tissue from sampling region 4. Regarding subset: tumor region T4, right-lateral pole. The receptors here all came from a man in his forties or fifties with primary liver carcinoma and hepatitis B virus infection.

This clonotype was picked up one time. The missing conserved phenylalanine or tryptophan at the end of this CDR3 makes a read error likely. The chain has TRBV11-2 and TRBJ2-1; D may be TRBD2 (6 bases). The CDR3 loop spans 14 amino acids. CDR1 and CDR2 (germline): SGHAT, FQNNGV. The CDR3 region has the DNA TGTGACGGCAGTTCAGCGGGCCCTGGGAATGAGCAGTTCTCC. Amino acids: CDGSSAGPGNEQFS.

The CDR3 loop is CSAGVQFNEKYF. In DNA, the CDR3 is TGCAGCGCTGGAGTACAATTCAATGAGAAGTACTTC. V is TRBV29-1 and J is TRBJ2-5; D remains ambiguous. Germline values: CDR1 SQVTM, CDR2 ANQGSEA. The CDR3 spans 12 residues. Trimming cost V 7 bases and J 12 bases, with 21 bases left between them.

Notes on this clonotype: Sequence at one end of the junction differs from germline and may be a read error. This chain uses TRBV6-1 with TRBJ1-5; no reliable D call. Germline lookup yields CDR1 MNHNS and CDR2 SASEGT. The CDR3 runs 14 residues. The CDR3 nucleotides read TGTACCAGCAGTGCAGGTGATAGCAATCAGTCCCAGCATTTT. It yields the protein CTSSAGDSNQSQHF.

Comments on this clonotype: A much larger clonotype is one base distant, so this may be a read error. V usage is TRBV7-9 and J usage is TRBJ2-7; 9 nucleotides line up with TRBD1. Looked up from germline, CDR1 is SEHNR and CDR2 is FQNEAQ (reference sequence). V was pared by 5 bases and J by 5 bases, with 10 bases of the junction left unmatched. The CDR3 contains 15 residues. The CDR3 sequence: CASSAQGAKWHEQYF. The DNA for the CDR3 is TGTGCCAGCAGCGCACAGGGGGCAAAGTGGCACGAGCAGTACTTC.

The chain carries TRBV20-1 and TRBJ2-1, with 15 bases lining up with TRBD2. The V gene end was trimmed by 7 bases and the J gene end by 0 bases; junction bases not matched to a gene: 1. CDR1 is DFQATT and CDR2 is SNEGSKA in the germline V gene (reference sequence). This CDR3 comprises 15 residues. CDR3 nucleotides: TGCAGTGGGACTAGCGGGAGGGCCTCCTACAATGAGCAGTTCTTC. It is translated as CSGTSGRASYNEQFF.

This chain uses TRBV29-1 with TRBJ2-7, with unresolved D. CDR3 length: 13 residues. Deletions cut 4 bases from V and 7 bases from J, with 17 bases between. Germline CDR1 SQVTM, CDR2 ANQGSEA. The CDR3 DNA sequence: TGCAGCGTTGGATGCGGTGCGTCTCAAGAGCAGTACTTC. It codes for CSVGCGASQEQYF.

Details on this clonotype: This CDR3 is missing its conserved last phenylalanine or tryptophan, likely due to a read error. The chain has TRBV5-1 and TRBJ1-5, with D uncertain. CDR1 is SGHRS and CDR2 is YFSETQ in the germline V gene. V lost 0 bases, J lost 1 base, and 8 bases lay in between. CDR3 length: 15 residues. CDR3 bases: TGCGCCAGCAGCTTGGACCTTGCCAGCAATCAGCCCCAGCATCTT. It yields the protein CASSLDLASNQPQHL.

This clonotype has a handful of counts. Just one base apart from a much larger clone, this may be a read error. The chain is built from TRBV6-5 and TRBJ2-2; no clear D gene. Per germline, CDR1 MNHEY and CDR2 SVGAGI. The CDR3 consists of 12 residues. The CDR3 here is CVSSYDPGELFF. In DNA, the CDR3 is TGTGTCAGCAGTTACGACCCCGGGGAGCTGTTTTTT.

This clonotype has only one observation. A much larger clone lies one base from this, so it may be a read error. This rearrangement joins TRBV28 to TRBJ1-1; D gene uncertain. The CDR3 covers 14 residues. The germline V gene encodes CDR1 MDHEN and CDR2 SYDVKM. In DNA, the CDR3 is TGTGCCAGCAGTTTAGGTACGGATTACACTGAAGCTTCCTTT. Its protein product is CASSLGTDYTEASF.

Regarding this clonotype: Without the conserved terminal phenylalanine or tryptophan, this CDR3 likely stems from a read error. The chain uses TRBV4-2 and TRBJ2-7; a weak D match, TRBD2 (6 bases). Looked up from germline, CDR1 is LGHNA and CDR2 is YNFKEQ. The CDR3 loop spans 15 amino acids. The CDR3 bases are TGTGCTAGCAGCCAAGATCTCGGGAGTACCTACGAGCAGTACTTA. It yields the protein CASSQDLGSTYEQYL.

With regard to this clonotype: One end of the junction does not line up with germline, which may come from a read error. This chain links TRBV28 with TRBJ1-4; no reliable D call. Per the germline V gene, CDR1 is MDHEN and CDR2 is SYDVKM. The CDR3 runs 15 residues. CDR3 coding DNA: TGTGCCAGTAGTACCGGGCAGTCAACTGATGAAAAACTGTTTTTT. Encoded protein: CASSTGQSTDEKLFF.

The chain is built from TRBV11-2 and TRBJ2-1; TRBD1 is a possible D gene (5 bases). The CDR3 length is 22 residues. Looked up from germline, CDR1 is SGHAT and CDR2 is FQNNGV. V was shortened by 5 bases and J by 2 bases, with 34 bases between the two germline ends. DNA of the CDR3: TGTGCCAGCAGCCTCTCCTACTGGGATCCCGTGAAACAGGTTCGCCCCTACAATGAGCAGTTCTTC. It encodes CASSLSYWDPVKQVRPYNEQFF.

About this clonotype: Mismatch with germline at one junction end may stem from a read error. The V call is TRBV4-2, the J call TRBJ2-1; 7 bases match TRBD2. The CDR3 extends over 14 amino acids. The germline V gene has CDR1 LGHNA and CDR2 YNFKEQ. CDR3 nucleotide sequence: TGTGCCAGCAGCCAAGATAAACTAGCGATTGAGCAGTTTTTC. Protein: CASSQDKLAIEQFF.

With respect to this clonotype: One end of the junction does not line up with germline, which may come from a read error. The chain carries TRBV11-1 and TRBJ2-3; 11 bases are shared with TRBD2. From germline, CDR1 is SGHAT and CDR2 FQDESV (reference sequence). The CDR3 loop spans 16 amino acids. The CDR3: CDSNKGLAVSTDTHYF. As DNA, the CDR3 is TGTGACAGCAACAAGGGACTAGCGGTTAGCACAGATACGCATTATTTT.

The chain uses TRBV24-1 and TRBJ2-7; 10 positions match TRBD1. CDR1 and CDR2 (germline): KGHDR, SFDVKD. V lost 4 bases, J lost 6 bases, and 8 bases stayed unmatched. The CDR3 runs to 15 residues. CDR3 loop: CATSEPGQGRSEQYF. The CDR3 bases are TGTGCCACCAGTGAGCCGGGACAGGGGAGGAGCGAGCAGTACTTC.